The 8 T cell receptor beta chains below were found in one sample sequenced in a study of identical twins. MiXCR, applied by TCRdb to the 5' RACE reads, yields one record per CDR3 protein. The repertoire has 430,000 or so distinct CDR3 sequences, more than 20% of them found once; the top ten carry 2.5% to 3.5%. The same data also contributed to another study, on T cells expressing NK-cell markers.

Sequenced input: CD4+ T cells sorted from blood. These receptors all stem from a woman aged 18-29 years in good health.

This clonotype occurred a few times. The chain recombines TRBV3-1 with TRBJ2-4, with a possible D match to TRBD2 (6 bases). CDR3 size: 14 residues. Germline loops: CDR1 LGHDT, CDR2 YNNKEL (reference sequence). V was pared by 7 bases and J by 0 bases, with 10 bases between. Written as DNA, the CDR3 is TGTGCCAGCAACCAGGGACTAGCCAAAAACATTCAGTACTTC. It codes for CASNQGLAKNIQYF.

A few counts support this clonotype. CDR3 protein: CASSSGTAQETQYF. CDR3 coding DNA: TGTGCCAGCAGCTCCGGGACAGCACAAGAGACCCAGTACTTC. This chain uses TRBV7-6 with TRBJ2-5; the match to TRBD1 covers 7 bases. The CDR3 runs 14 residues. V was pared by 4 bases and J by 2 bases, with 4 bases of the junction left unmatched. Germline-derived CDR1 and CDR2 are SGHVS and FNYEAQ.

This clonotype was picked up a small number of times. This chain joins TRBV5-6 and TRBJ2-7, with D tentatively TRBD1 or TRBD2 (6 bases each). The CDR3 is made up of 16 amino acids. Trimming took 0 bases from V and 3 from J, leaving 16 bases between them. Per the germline V gene, CDR1 is SGHDT and CDR2 is YYEEEE. CDR3 nucleotides: TGTGCCAGCAGCTTGGGTCCTCCCGGGGGACACTACGAGCAGTACTTC. Residues: CASSLGPPGGHYEQYF.

The chain joins TRBV6-1 to TRBJ2-1; 11 positions match TRBD2. The CDR3 has 16 residues. Germline V gives CDR1 MNHNS, CDR2 SASEGT. V dropped 8 bases and J dropped 5; count of bases not matched to a gene: 11. For the CDR3, the DNA is TGTGCCAGCCGCCCTAGCGGGGGGCGTAACCACAATGAGCAGTTCTTC. Encoded protein: CASRPSGGRNHNEQFF.

The sample holds a few counts of this clonotype. The chain uses TRBV5-1 and TRBJ2-1; 14 nucleotides agree with TRBD2. This CDR3 is built from 16 residues. The J segment lost 9 bases and the V segment lost 0 bases, leaving 5 bases of the junction unmatched. Germline loops: CDR1 SGHRS, CDR2 YFSETQ. CDR3 sequence (DNA): TGCGCCAGCAGCTTGGCCGGGACTAGCGGGAGCAGTGAGCAGTTCTTC. Protein product: CASSLAGTSGSSEQFF.

The chain is built from TRBV3-1 and TRBJ2-7; 7 nucleotides line up with TRBD1. Germline loops: CDR1 LGHDT, CDR2 YNNKEL (reference sequence). Unmatched junction bases numbered 7, after V lost 0 bases and J lost 2 bases. There are 16 residues in the CDR3. In DNA form, the CDR3 reads TGTGCCAGCAGCCAAGAATGGACGGGACAGACCTACGAGCAGTACTTC. Translation: CASSQEWTGQTYEQYF.

This clonotype has only a few counts. The chain couples TRBV20-1 to TRBJ2-2; D is undetermined. V lost 4 bases, J lost 0 bases, and 6 bases lay in between. From germline, CDR1 is DFQATT and CDR2 SNEGSKA (reference sequence). The CDR3 is made up of 13 amino acids. CDR3 in amino acids: CSAKTTNTGELFF. As DNA, the CDR3 is TGCAGTGCTAAGACAACGAACACCGGGGAGCTGTTTTTT.

The V and J genes are TRBV5-6 and TRBJ2-7, with D maybe TRBD1 (6 bases). The CDR3 length is 16 residues. CDR1 and CDR2 from the germline V gene are SGHDT and YYEEEE. Trimming shortened V by 0 bases and J by 3 bases, and 16 bases separated the two germline ends. The chain's CDR3 is CASSLGQAPSFYEQYF. Written as DNA, the CDR3 is TGTGCCAGCAGCTTGGGACAGGCCCCGAGCTTCTACGAGCAGTACTTC.